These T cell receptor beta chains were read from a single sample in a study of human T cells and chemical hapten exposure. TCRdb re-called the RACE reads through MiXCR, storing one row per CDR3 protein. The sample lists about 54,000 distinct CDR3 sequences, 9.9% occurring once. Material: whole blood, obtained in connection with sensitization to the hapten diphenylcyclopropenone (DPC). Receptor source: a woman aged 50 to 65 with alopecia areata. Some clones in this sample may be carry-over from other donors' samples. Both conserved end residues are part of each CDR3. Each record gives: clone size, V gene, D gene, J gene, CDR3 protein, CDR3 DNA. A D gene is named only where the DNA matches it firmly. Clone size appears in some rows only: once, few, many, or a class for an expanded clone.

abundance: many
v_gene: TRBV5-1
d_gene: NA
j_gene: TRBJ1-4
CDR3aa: CASSLAVGLEKLFF
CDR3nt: TGCGCCAGCAGCTTGGCGGTGGGGCTGGAAAAACTGTTTTTT

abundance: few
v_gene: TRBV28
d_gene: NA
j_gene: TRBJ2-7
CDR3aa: CASSLGGLEQYF
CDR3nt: TGTGCCAGCAGTTTAGGGGGGCTCGAGCAGTACTTC

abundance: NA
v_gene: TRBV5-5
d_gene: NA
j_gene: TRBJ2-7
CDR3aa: CASQLGPYEQYF
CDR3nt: TGTGCCAGCCAGCTGGGACCCTACGAGCAGTACTTC

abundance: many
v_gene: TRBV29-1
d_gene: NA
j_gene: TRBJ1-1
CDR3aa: CSVDDRGNTEAFF
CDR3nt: TGCAGCGTTGATGATCGGGGGAACACTGAAGCTTTCTTT

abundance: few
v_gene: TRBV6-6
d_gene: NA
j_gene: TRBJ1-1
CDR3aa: CASSRDSSVDTEAFF
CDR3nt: TGTGCCAGCAGCCGTGACAGTTCGGTTGACACTGAAGCTTTCTTT

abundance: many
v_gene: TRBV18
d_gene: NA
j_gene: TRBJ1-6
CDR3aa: CASSARVEQSNSPLHF
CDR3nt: TGTGCCAGCTCAGCACGTGTTGAACAGTCGAATTCACCCCTCCACTTT

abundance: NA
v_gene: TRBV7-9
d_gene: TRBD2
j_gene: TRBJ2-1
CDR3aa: CASSPKRGLNNEQFF
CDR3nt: TGTGCCAGCAGCCCCAAGCGGGGGCTTAACAATGAGCAGTTCTTC

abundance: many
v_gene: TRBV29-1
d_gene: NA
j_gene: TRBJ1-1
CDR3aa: CSVAPGFNTEAFF
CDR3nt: TGCAGCGTTGCGCCGGGGTTCAACACTGAAGCTTTCTTT

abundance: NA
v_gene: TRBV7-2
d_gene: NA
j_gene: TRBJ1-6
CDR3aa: CASSLQQGSPLHF
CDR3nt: TGTGCCAGCAGCTTACAGCAGGGCTCACCCCTCCACTTT

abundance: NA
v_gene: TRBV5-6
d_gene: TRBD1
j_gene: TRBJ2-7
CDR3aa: CASSSTGGVYEQYF
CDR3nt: TGTGCCAGCAGCTCCACAGGGGGCGTCTACGAGCAGTACTTC

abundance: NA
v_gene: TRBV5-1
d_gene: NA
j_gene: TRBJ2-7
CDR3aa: CASSLEDSYEQYF
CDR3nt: TGCGCCAGCAGCTTGGAGGACAGCTACGAGCAGTACTTC

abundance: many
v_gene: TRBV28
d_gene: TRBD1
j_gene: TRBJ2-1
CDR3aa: CASSSTPYRDRGLVSSYNEQFF
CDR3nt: TGTGCCAGCAGTTCGACTCCCTACCGGGACAGGGGGCTAGTTAGCTCCTACAATGAGCAGTTCTTC

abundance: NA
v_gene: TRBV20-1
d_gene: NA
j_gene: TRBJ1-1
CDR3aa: CSATRQMNTEAFF
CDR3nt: TGCAGTGCTACAAGACAGATGAACACTGAAGCTTTCTTT

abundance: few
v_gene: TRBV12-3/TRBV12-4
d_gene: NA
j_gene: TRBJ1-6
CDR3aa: CASSLVGDSPLHF
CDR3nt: TGTGCCAGCAGTTTAGTCGGTGATTCACCCCTCCACTTT

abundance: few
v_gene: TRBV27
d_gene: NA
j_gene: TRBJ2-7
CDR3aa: CASPSVTSYEQYF
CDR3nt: TGTGCCAGCCCCAGCGTCACATCCTACGAGCAGTACTTC

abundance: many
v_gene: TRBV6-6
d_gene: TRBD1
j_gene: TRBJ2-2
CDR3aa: CASSPPGQGKTGELFF
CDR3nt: TGTGCCAGCAGTCCCCCGGGACAGGGGAAAACCGGGGAGCTGTTTTTT

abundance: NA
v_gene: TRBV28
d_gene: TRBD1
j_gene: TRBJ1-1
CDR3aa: CASSSRTGGHEAFF
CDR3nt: TGTGCCAGCAGTTCCCGGACAGGGGGACATGAAGCTTTCTTT

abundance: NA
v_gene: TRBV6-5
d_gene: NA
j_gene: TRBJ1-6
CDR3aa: CASSPQGPNSPLHF
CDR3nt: TGTGCCAGCAGCCCACAGGGACCGAATTCACCCCTCCACTTT

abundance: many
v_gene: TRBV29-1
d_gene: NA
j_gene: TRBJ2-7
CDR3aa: CSVVSRVHEQYF
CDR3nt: TGCAGCGTTGTTAGCAGGGTCCACGAGCAGTACTTC

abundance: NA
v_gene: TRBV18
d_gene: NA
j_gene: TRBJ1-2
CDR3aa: CASSPNLRQTQPNYGYTF
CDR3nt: TGTGCCAGCTCACCGAACTTAAGACAGACCCAGCCTAACTATGGCTACACCTTC

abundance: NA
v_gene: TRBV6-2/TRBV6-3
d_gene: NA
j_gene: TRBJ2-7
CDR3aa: CASSLGQRQYF
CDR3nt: TGTGCCAGCAGCCTAGGACAGCGTCAGTACTTC

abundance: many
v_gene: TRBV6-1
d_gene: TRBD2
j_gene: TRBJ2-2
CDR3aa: CASILAGGVGELFF
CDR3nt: TGTGCCAGCATACTAGCGGGGGGCGTCGGGGAGCTGTTTTTT

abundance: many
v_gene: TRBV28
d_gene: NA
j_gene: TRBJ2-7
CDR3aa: CASNFRRPPYEQYF
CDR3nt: TGTGCCAGCAACTTTAGGAGGCCCCCCTACGAGCAGTACTTC

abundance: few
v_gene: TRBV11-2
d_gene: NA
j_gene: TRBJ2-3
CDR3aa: CASSLASRGRGTQYF
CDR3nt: TGTGCCAGCAGCTTAGCCTCTCGAGGGCGAGGTACGCAGTATTTT

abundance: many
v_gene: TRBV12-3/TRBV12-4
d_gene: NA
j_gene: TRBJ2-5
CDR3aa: CASSPTRQETQYF
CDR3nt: TGTGCCAGCAGTCCAACTAGGCAAGAGACCCAGTACTTC

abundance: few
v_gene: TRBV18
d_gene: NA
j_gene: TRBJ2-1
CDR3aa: CASSPPLLSFPNEQFF
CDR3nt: TGTGCCAGCTCACCACCGTTACTATCCTTCCCCAATGAGCAGTTCTTC

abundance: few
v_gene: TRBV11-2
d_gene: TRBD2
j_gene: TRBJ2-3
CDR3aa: CASSLDPGGRGDTQYF
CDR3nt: TGTGCCAGCAGCTTAGATCCGGGCGGGAGGGGTGATACGCAGTATTTT

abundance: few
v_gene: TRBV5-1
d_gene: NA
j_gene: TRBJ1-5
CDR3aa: CASSLGLEPLTQPQHF
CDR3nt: TGCGCCAGCAGCTTAGGGTTAGAACCTTTGACTCAGCCCCAGCATTTT